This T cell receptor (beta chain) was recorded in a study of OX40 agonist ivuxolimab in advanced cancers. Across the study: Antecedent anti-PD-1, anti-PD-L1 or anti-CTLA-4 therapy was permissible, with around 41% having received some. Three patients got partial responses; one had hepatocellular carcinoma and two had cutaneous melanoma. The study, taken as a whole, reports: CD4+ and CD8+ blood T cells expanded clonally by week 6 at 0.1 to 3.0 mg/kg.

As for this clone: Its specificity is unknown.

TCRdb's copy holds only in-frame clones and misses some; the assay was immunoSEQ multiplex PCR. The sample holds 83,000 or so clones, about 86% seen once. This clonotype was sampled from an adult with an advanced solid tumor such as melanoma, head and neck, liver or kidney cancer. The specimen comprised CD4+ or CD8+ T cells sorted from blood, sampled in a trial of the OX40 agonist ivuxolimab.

The CDR3 DNA reads as TGTGCCAGCAGGCCATCGGGGGGGACTTGGGGCTACACCTTC. Encoded protein: CASRPSGGTWGYTF. The V gene is TRBV28, the J gene TRBJ1-2; the D gene is possibly TRBD1 (5 bases). CDR1 is MDHEN and CDR2 is SYDVKM in the germline V gene. This CDR3 comprises 14 residues. V shed 6 bases and J shed 8 bases, with 19 bases lying between them.